Each of the 18 T cell receptor beta chains below was sequenced from the same sample in a study of Graves' ophthalmopathy and Graves' hyperthyroidism. Amplification targeted the TCR beta CDR3 regions, with RNA transcripts as the source material. First-round RT-PCR with HTBI primers preceded a second-round multiplex PCR. TCRdb analysed the multiplex PCR reads with MiXCR anew, one entry per CDR3 protein. Altogether some 160,000 distinct CDR3 sequences are present, roughly two fifths being singletons, with the ten largest covering less than 9.5%. Sequencing was done on a sample of peripheral blood. Source of these receptors: a man aged 25 to 40 with Graves' ophthalmopathy.

In its sample, this clonotype was seen many times. J is TRBJ1-1 and V is TRBV28; the D is unclear. The CDR3 contains 16 residues. Per the germline V gene, CDR1 is MDHEN and CDR2 is SYDVKM. V lost 6 bases and J lost 0, with 17 bases in between. CDR3: CASSGDEILMNTEAFF. The CDR3 coding sequence is TGTGCCAGCAGCGGAGACGAAATACTTATGAACACTGAAGCTTTCTTT.

This clonotype appeared many times. This chain connects TRBV28 to TRBJ2-7; D possibly corresponds to TRBD2 (6 bases). Germline V gives CDR1 MDHEN, CDR2 SYDVKM. Trimming took off 5 bases at V and 5 bases at J, with 19 bases between the two ends. The CDR3 has 15 residues. The CDR3 DNA reads as TGTGCCAGCAGTCCCCCCGGGGGAGGTCGGGACGAGCAGTACTTC. Translation gives CASSPPGGGRDEQYF.

This clonotype came up many times. The chain uses TRBV7-9 and TRBJ1-2; possible D gene TRBD1, 5 bases. Per germline, CDR1 SEHNR and CDR2 FQNEAQ (reference sequence). Trimming took off 1 base at V and 5 bases at J, with 8 bases between the two ends. The CDR3 runs 13 residues. CDR3 bases: TGTGCCAGCAGCTTAGTCAGGGAGTATGGCTACACCTTC. Translating gives CASSLVREYGYTF.

J is TRBJ1-5 and V is TRBV6-1; D may be TRBD1 (5 bases). This CDR3 comprises 13 residues. Germline assignment: CDR1 MNHNS and CDR2 SASEGT. Trimming removed 8 bases from V and 4 bases from J, with 12 bases in between. For the CDR3, the DNA is TGTGCCAGCCGGGGGGAAGGAAATCAGCCCCAGCATTTT. This encodes CASRGEGNQPQHF.

This clonotype was picked up many times. The chain carries TRBV12-3 or TRBV12-4 and TRBJ2-7; D gene ambiguous. The V and J ends lost 3 bases and 3 bases respectively, with 6 bases between them. This CDR3 comprises 12 residues. CDR3 nucleotides: TGTGCCAGCAGTTTCACTGGCTACGAGCAGTACTTC. It codes for CASSFTGYEQYF.

The table lists this clonotype with many counts. The V and J genes are TRBV6-2 or TRBV6-3 and TRBJ2-2, with D possibly matching TRBD1 (6 bases). Per germline, CDR1 MNHEY and CDR2 SVGEGT. The V end lost 2 bases, the J end lost 1 base, and 11 bases lay between the germline ends. The CDR3 consists of 16 residues. CDR3 protein: CASSYRGGVNTGELFF. CDR3 in DNA: TGTGCCAGCAGTTACAGAGGGGGAGTGAACACCGGGGAGCTGTTTTTT.

Note on this clonotype: At one end, the junction sequence differs from germline, possibly due to a read error. This chain connects TRBV6-2 or TRBV6-3 to TRBJ2-7; 8 nucleotides align to TRBD2. The CDR3 extends over 13 amino acids. Germline CDR1 is MNHEY and CDR2 is SVGEGT. CDR3 sequence: CAGRLANAYEQYF. The DNA for the CDR3 is TGTGCCGGCAGACTAGCGAACGCCTACGAGCAGTACTTC.

This sequence joins TRBV12-3 or TRBV12-4 and TRBJ1-5; D is undetermined. V was pared by 4 bases and J by 5 bases, with 9 bases between. The CDR3 totals 13 residues. This chain's CDR3 is CASSSQTDQPQHF. The CDR3 DNA sequence: TGTGCCAGCAGTTCGCAAACAGATCAGCCCCAGCATTTT.

Only a few counts were recorded for this clonotype. This sequence joins TRBV11-2 and TRBJ1-1; tentatively, D is TRBD1 (6 bases). Trimming took 3 bases from V and 4 from J, leaving 12 bases between them. There are 14 residues in the CDR3. CDR1 is SGHAT, CDR2 FQNNGV, per germline. Written as DNA, the CDR3 is TGTGCCAGCAGCTTGCAGGGAGGGGGCACTGAAGCTTTCTTT. Protein product: CASSLQGGGTEAFF.

The chain links TRBV20-1 to TRBJ2-5; weak D call: TRBD2 (7 bases). CDR3 length: 15 amino acids. Germline V gives CDR1 DFQATT, CDR2 SNEGSKA (reference sequence). V shed 5 bases and J shed 3 bases, with 19 bases lying between them. The CDR3 region is CSARERGRVKETQYF. In nucleotides, the CDR3 is TGCAGTGCTCGCGAGAGGGGGAGGGTTAAAGAGACCCAGTACTTC.

The gene calls are TRBV6-2 or TRBV6-3 and TRBJ1-1; the D is unclear. Trimming took off 2 bases at V and 2 bases at J, with 15 bases between the two ends. The germline CDR1 and CDR2 sequences are MNHEY and SVGEGT. CDR3 length: 16 amino acids. CDR3 in amino acids: CASSYIEGAFNTEAFF. In nucleotides, the CDR3 is TGTGCCAGCAGTTACATTGAGGGAGCCTTCAACACTGAAGCTTTCTTT.

V usage is TRBV2 and J usage is TRBJ2-7, with D unresolved. Germline V gene sequence: CDR1 SNHLY, CDR2 FYNNEI. The CDR3 spans 13 residues. V lost 4 bases and J 4 bases, leaving 11 bases between the germline ends. CDR3 residues: CASSGEITYEQYF. The CDR3 DNA reads as TGTGCCAGCAGTGGGGAAATCACATACGAGCAGTACTTC.

The sample holds many counts of this clonotype. The chain employs TRBV12-3 or TRBV12-4 and TRBJ1-2, with TRBD1 matching over 8 bases. The CDR3 sequence is 17 residues long. V lost 5 bases and J lost 0; bases outside the gene matches: 11. The CDR3 is CASSPSGTGHTNYGYTF. CDR3 DNA: TGTGCCAGCAGTCCTTCCGGGACAGGACACACTAACTATGGCTACACCTTC.

This clonotype has just a few counts. The V and J genes are TRBV6-1 and TRBJ2-7, with no clear D. Germline V gives CDR1 MNHNS, CDR2 SASEGT. Trimming cost V 2 bases and J 0 bases, with 8 bases left between them. There are 14 residues in the CDR3. The CDR3 nucleotides are TGTGCCAGCAGTGAACCCACTTTCTCCTACGAGCAGTACTTC. Translated: CASSEPTFSYEQYF.

This clonotype was counted ten times or more. The chain recombines TRBV5-1 with TRBJ2-5, with TRBD1 matching 8 bases. V trimming: 4 bases; J trimming: 5 bases; junction bases outside the gene matches: 7. The length of the CDR3 is 14 residues. The V gene's germline CDR1 is SGHRS and CDR2 YFSETQ. The chain's CDR3 is CASSEDRVHETQYF. Written as DNA, the CDR3 is TGCGCCAGCAGCGAGGACAGGGTCCATGAGACCCAGTACTTC.

The rearrangement joins TRBV6-1 to TRBJ1-2, with 10 bases aligning to TRBD1. V shed 8 bases and J 3 bases; nucleotides not matched to a gene: 3. This CDR3 has 13 amino acids. The germline V gene has CDR1 MNHNS and CDR2 SASEGT. The chain's CDR3 is CASGTGVHYGYTF. DNA for the CDR3: TGTGCCAGCGGGACAGGGGTTCACTATGGCTACACCTTC.

This clonotype came up many times. The V call is TRBV6-5, the J call TRBJ1-6; D gene unclear. This CDR3 is 16 amino acids long. Germline CDR1 and CDR2: MNHEY and SVGAGI. V was trimmed by 5 bases and J by 0 bases, leaving 11 bases between them. CDR3 DNA: TGTGCCAGCAGTCGTCGGGTGGGCTCCTATAATTCACCCCTCCACTTT. Translated, it gives CASSRRVGSYNSPLHF.

V gene TRBV6-4 combines with J gene TRBJ1-6; TRBD1 matches 10 bases. This CDR3 is 16 amino acids long. CDR1 and CDR2 (germline): MRHNA, SNTAGT. Trimming at V came to 6 bases and at J to 3 bases, leaving 5 bases not matched to a gene. The CDR3 nucleotides are TGTGCCAGCAGGACGGGACAGGGGCTCTATAATTCACCCCTCCACTTT. It codes for CASRTGQGLYNSPLHF.